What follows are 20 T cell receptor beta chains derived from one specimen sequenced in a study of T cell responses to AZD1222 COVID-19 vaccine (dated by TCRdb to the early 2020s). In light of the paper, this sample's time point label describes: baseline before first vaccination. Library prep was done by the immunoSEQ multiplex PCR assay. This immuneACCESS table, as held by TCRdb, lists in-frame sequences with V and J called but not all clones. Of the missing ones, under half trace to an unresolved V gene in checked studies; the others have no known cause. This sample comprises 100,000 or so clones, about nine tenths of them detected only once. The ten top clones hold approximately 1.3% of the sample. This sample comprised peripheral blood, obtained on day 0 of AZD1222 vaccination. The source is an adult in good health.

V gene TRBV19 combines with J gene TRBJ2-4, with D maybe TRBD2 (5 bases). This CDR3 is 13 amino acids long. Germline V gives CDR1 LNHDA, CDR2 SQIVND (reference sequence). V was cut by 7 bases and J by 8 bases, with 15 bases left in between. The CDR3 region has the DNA TGTGCCAGTAACGGTTGGAGGAAAGACATTCAGTACTTC. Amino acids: CASNGWRKDIQYF.

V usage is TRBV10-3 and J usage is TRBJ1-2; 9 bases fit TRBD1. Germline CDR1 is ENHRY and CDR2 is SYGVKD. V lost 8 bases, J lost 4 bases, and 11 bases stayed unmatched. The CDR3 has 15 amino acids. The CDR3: CAIGGWDREIYGYTF. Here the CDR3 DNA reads TGTGCCATCGGAGGCTGGGACAGGGAAATCTATGGCTACACCTTC.

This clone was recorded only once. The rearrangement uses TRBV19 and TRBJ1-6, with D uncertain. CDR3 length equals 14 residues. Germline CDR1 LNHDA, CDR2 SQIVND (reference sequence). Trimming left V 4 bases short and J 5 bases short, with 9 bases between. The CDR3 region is CASSTGRDNSPLHF. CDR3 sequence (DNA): TGTGCCAGTAGTACTGGTCGGGATAATTCACCCCTCCACTTT.

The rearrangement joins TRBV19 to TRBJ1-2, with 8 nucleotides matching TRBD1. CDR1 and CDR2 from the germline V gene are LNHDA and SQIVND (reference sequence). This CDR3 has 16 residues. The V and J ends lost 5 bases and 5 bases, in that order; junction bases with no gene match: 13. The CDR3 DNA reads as TGTGCCAGTAGTCCCATGAGTACAGGGGGAGGTTATGGCTACACCTTC. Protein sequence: CASSPMSTGGGYGYTF.

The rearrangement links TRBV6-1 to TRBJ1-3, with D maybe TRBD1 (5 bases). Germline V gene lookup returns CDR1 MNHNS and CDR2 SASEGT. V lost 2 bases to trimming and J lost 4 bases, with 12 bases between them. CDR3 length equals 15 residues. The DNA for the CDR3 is TGTGCCAGCAGTGAAAGCCCGGGGGGAGGAAACACCATATATTTT. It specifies CASSESPGGGNTIYF.

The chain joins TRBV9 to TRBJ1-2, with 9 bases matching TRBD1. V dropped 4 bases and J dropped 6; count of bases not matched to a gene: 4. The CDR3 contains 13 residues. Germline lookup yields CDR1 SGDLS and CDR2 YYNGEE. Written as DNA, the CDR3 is TGTGCCAGCAGCCCAGGGACAGGGAATGGCTACACCTTC. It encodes CASSPGTGNGYTF. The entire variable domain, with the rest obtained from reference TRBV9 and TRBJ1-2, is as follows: DSGVTQTPKHLITATGQRVTLRCSPRSGDLSVYWYQQSLDQGLQFLIQYYNGEERAKGNILERFSAQQFPDLHSELNLSSLELGDSALYFCASSPGTGNGYTFGSGTRLTVV.

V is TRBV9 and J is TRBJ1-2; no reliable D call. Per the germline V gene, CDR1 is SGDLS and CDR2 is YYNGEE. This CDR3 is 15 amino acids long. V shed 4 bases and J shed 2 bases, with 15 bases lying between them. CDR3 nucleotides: TGTGCCAGCAGCCCGGCCCAGAGAACCAACTATGGCTACACCTTC. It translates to CASSPAQRTNYGYTF. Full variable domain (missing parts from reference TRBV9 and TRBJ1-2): DSGVTQTPKHLITATGQRVTLRCSPRSGDLSVYWYQQSLDQGLQFLIQYYNGEERAKGNILERFSAQQFPDLHSELNLSSLELGDSALYFCASSPAQRTNYGYTFGSGTRLTVV.

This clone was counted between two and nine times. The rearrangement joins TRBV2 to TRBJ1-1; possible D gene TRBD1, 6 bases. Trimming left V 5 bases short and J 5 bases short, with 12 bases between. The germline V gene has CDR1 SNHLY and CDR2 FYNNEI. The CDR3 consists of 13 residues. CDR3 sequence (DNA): TGTGCCAGCAGTCTCGGGAGGGGGACTGAAGCTTTCTTT. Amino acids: CASSLGRGTEAFF.

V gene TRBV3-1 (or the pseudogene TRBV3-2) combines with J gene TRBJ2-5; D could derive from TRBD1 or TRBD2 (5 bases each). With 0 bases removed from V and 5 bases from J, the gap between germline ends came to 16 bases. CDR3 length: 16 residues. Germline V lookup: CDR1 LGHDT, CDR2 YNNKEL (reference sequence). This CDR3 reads CASSQDPGTHGETQYF. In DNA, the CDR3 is TGTGCCAGCAGCCAAGACCCCGGGACCCACGGGGAGACCCAGTACTTC.

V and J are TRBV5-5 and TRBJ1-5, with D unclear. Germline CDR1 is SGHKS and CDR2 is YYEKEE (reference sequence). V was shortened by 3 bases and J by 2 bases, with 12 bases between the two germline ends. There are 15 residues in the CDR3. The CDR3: CASSSGHRGNQPQHF. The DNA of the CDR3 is TGTGCCAGCAGCTCAGGTCATAGAGGCAATCAGCCCCAGCATTTT.

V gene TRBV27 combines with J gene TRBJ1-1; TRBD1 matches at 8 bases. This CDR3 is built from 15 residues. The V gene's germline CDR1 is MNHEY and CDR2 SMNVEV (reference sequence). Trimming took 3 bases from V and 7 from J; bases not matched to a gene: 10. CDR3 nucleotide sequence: TGTGCCAGCAGTTTTAGCGCAGGGGGCGCCGATGAAGCTTTCTTT. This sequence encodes CASSFSAGGADEAFF.

The CDR3 here is CASSHTSGQVIYF. The CDR3 region has the DNA TGTGCCAGCAGCCATACCTCAGGACAGGTCATATATTTT. This sequence joins TRBV3-1 (or the pseudogene TRBV3-2) and TRBJ1-3, with TRBD1 matching 7 bases. There are 13 residues in the CDR3. In germline, CDR1 is LGHDT, CDR2 YNNKEL (reference sequence). J lost 12 bases, V lost 3 bases, and 8 bases had no gene match.

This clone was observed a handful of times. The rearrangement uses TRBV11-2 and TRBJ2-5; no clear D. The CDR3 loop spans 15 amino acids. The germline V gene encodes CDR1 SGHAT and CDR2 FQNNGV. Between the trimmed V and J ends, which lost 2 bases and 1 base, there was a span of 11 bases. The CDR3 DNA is TGTGCCAGCAGCTTAAGGATCGTGGGCCAAGAGACCCAGTACTTC. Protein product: CASSLRIVGQETQYF.

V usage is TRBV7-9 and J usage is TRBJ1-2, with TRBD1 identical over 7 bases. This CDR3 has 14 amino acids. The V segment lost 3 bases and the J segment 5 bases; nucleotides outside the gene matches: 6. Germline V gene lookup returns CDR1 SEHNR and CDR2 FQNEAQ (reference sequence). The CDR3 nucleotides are TGTGCCAGCAGCTTTACGGGACAGATTTATGGCTACACCTTC. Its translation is CASSFTGQIYGYTF.

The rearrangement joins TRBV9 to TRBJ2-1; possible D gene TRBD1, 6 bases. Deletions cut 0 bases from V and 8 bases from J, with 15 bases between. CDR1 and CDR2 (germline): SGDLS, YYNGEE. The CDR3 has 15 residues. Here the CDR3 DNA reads TGTGCCAGCAGCGTAGAGGGGGTACTGATGGATGAGCAGTTCTTC. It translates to CASSVEGVLMDEQFF.

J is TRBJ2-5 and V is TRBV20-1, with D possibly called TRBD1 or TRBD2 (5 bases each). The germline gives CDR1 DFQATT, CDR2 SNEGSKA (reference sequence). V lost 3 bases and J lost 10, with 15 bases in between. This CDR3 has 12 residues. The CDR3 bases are TGCAGTGCTAGTGCGGGCCCCAGGGTCCAGTACTTC. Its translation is CSASAGPRVQYF.

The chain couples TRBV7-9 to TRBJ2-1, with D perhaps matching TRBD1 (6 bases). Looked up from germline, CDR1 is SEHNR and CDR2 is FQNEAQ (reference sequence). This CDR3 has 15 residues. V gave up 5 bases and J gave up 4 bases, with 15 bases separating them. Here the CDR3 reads CASSLDRTVYNEQFF. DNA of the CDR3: TGTGCCAGCAGCCTAGACCGGACAGTTTACAATGAGCAGTTCTTC. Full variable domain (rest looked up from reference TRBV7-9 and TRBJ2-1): DTGVSQNPRHKITKRGQNVTFRCDPISEHNRLYWYRQTLGQGPEFLTYFQNEAQLEKSRLLSDRFSAERPKGSFSTLEIQRTEQGDSAMYLCASSLDRTVYNEQFFGPGTRLTVL.

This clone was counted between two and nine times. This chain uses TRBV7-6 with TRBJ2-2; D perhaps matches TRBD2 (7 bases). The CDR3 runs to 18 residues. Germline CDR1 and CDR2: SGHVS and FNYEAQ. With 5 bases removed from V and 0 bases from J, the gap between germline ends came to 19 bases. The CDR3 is CASSLALPGGTNTGELFF. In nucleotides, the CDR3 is TGTGCCAGCAGCCTGGCCCTCCCGGGGGGCACGAACACCGGGGAGCTGTTTTTT.

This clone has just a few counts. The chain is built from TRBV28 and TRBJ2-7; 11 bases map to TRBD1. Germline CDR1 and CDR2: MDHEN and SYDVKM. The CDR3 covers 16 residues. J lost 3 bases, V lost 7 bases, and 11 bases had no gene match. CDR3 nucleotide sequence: TGTGCCAGCACCGACCGCCCGGGACAGGGGGACTACGAGCAGTACTTC. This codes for CASTDRPGQGDYEQYF.

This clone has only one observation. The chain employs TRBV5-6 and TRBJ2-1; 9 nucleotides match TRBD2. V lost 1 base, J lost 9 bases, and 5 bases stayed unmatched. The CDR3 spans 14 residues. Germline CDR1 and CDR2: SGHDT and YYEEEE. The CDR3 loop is CASSLLAGGPEQFF. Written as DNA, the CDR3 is TGTGCCAGCAGCTTGCTTGCGGGGGGGCCTGAGCAGTTCTTC.